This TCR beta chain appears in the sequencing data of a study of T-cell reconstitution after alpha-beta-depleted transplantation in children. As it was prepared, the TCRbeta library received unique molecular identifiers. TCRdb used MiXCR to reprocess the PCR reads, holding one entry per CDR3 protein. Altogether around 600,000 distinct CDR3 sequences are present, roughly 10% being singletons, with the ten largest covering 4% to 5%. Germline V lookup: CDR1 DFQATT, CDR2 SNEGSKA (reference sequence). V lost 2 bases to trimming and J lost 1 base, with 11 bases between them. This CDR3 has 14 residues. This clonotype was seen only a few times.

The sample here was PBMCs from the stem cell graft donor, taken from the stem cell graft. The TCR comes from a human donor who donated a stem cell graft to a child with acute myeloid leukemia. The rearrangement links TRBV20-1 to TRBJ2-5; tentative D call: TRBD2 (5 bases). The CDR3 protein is CSARTGTGQETQYF. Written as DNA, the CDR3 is TGCAGTGCTAGAACGGGAACCGGCCAAGAGACCCAGTACTTC.